This T cell receptor (beta chain) is drawn from a study of blood T cell repertoires in COVID-19. Study at large: T cells, B-cell-depleted T cells, or PBMCs provided the cDNA or gDNA that served as material.

This clone has a single count. Under the authors' procedure: From reference gene primer amplification, estimates of nucleated cell counts were derived. Clones were read by immunoSEQ multiplex PCR, and TCRdb kept only the in-frame ones, dropping some. That table gives V, J and clone size, and the DNA gave D and trimming. The table has 540,000 or so clones, about 89% seen once. The clonotype was recovered from a woman between 45 and 60 years old with COVID-19, enrolled during active disease. The sample taken for sequencing was peripheral blood.

The CDR3 loop reads CASRSPGAPRTEAFF. The DNA for the CDR3 is TGTGCCAGCCGATCTCCAGGGGCGCCGAGGACTGAAGCTTTCTTT. This chain uses TRBV19 with TRBJ1-1, with a weak D call TRBD1 (6 bases). Germline V CDR1 and CDR2: LNHDA, SQIVND (reference sequence). The CDR3 length is 15 residues. Trimming took off 9 bases at V and 5 bases at J, with 22 bases between the two ends.